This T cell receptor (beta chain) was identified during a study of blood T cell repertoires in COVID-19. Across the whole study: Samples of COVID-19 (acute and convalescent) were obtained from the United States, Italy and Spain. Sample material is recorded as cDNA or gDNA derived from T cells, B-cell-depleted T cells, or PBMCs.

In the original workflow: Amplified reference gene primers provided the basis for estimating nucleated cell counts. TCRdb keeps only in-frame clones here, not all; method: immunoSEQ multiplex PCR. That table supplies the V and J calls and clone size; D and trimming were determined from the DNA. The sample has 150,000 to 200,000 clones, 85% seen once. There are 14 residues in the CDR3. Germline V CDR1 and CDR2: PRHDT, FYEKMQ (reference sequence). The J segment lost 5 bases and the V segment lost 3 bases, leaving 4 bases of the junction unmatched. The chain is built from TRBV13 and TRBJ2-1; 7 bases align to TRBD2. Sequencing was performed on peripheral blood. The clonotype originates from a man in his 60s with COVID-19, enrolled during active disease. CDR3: CASSLRLAHNEQFF. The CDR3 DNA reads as TGTGCCAGCAGCTTGAGACTAGCCCACAATGAGCAGTTCTTC.